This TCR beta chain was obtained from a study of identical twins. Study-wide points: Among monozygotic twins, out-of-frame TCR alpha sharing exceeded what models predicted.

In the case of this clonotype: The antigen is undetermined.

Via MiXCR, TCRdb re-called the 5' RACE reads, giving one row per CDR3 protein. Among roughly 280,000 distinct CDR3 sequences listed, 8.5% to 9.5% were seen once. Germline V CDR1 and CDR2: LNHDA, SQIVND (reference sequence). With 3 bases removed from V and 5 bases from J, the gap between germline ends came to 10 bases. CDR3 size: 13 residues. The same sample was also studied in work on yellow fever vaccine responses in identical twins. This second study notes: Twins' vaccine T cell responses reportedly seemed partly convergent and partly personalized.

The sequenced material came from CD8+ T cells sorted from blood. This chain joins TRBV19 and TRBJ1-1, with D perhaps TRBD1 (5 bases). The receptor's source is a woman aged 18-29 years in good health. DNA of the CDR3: TGTGCCAGTAGTATCAGCTCAGGGACTGAAGCTTTCTTT. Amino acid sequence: CASSISSGTEAFF. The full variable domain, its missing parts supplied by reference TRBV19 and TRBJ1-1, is DGGITQSPKYLFRKEGQNVTLSCEQNLNHDAMYWYRQDPGQGLRLIYYSQIVNDFQKGDIAEGYSVSREKKESFPLTVTSAQKNPTAFYLCASSISSGTEAFFGQGTRLTVV.